This T cell receptor beta chain was sequenced in a study of blood T cell repertoires in COVID-19. Which cohort a participant joined came from the clinical history participants gave. In the source study's methods: Estimated nucleated cell counts came from reference gene primer amplification. Repertoires were generated with immunoSEQ multiplex PCR, while TCRdb's copy carries only in-frame clones and drops some. V and J calls and clone size are copied from that table; D and trimming were computed from the DNA. This table has fewer than 350,000 clones, approximately 91% appearing once. V was shortened by 3 bases and J by 3 bases, with 14 bases between the two germline ends. The length of the CDR3 is 16 residues. From germline, CDR1 is LGHDT and CDR2 YNNKEL (reference sequence).

This receptor was taken from a woman aged 40 to 50 with acute COVID-19. Sequenced material: PBMCs or T cells enriched from blood (not recorded which). The chain is built from TRBV3-1 (or the pseudogene TRBV3-2) and TRBJ2-2, with D perhaps matching TRBD2 (6 bases). CDR3 region: CASSHGTGGYTGELFF. The CDR3 DNA reads TGTGCCAGCAGCCATGGGACTGGAGGATACACCGGGGAGCTGTTTTTT.